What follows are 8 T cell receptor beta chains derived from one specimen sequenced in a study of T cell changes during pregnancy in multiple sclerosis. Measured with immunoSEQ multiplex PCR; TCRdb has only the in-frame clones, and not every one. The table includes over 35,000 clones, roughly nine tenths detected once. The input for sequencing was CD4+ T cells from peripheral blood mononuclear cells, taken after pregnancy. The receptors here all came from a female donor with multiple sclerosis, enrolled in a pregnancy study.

CDR3 nucleotides: TGTGCCAGCAGCTCCCGTGGGGGCTGGGGTGGACGGTTCTTC. It codes for CASSSRGGWGGRFF. This chain connects TRBV7-8 to TRBJ2-1, with D perhaps TRBD1 (6 bases). CDR3 size: 14 residues. Germline V CDR1 and CDR2: SGHVS, FQNEAQ. The V gene lost 4 bases and the J gene lost 15 bases, with 22 bases spanning the gap. Full variable domain (missing parts from reference TRBV7-8 and TRBJ2-1): GAGVSQSPRYKVAKRGQDVALRCDPISGHVSLFWYQQALGQGPEFLTYFQNEAQLDKSGLPSDRFFAERPEGSVSTLKIQRTQQEDSAVYLCASSSRGGWGGRFFGPGTRLTVL.

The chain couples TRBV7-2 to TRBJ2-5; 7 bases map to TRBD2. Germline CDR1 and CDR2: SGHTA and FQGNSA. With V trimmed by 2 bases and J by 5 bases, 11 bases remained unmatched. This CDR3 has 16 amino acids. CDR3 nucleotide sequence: TGTGCCAGCAGCTTATTGGGGGGGGGACTCCAGGAGACCCAGTACTTC. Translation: CASSLLGGGLQETQYF.

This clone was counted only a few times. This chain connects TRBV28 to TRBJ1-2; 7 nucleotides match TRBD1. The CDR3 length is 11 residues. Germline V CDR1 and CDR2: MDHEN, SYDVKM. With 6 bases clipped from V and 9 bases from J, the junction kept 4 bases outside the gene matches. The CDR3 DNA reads TGTGCCAGCAGACAGGGACAGCGCTACACCTTC. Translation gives CASRQGQRYTF.

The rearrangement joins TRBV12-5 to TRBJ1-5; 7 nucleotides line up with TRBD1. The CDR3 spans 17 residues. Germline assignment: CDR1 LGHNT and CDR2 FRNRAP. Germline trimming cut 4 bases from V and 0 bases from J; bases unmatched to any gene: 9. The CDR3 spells CASGWRTGPYSNQPQHF. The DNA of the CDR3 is TGTGCTAGTGGTTGGAGGACAGGTCCTTATAGCAATCAGCCCCAGCATTTT.

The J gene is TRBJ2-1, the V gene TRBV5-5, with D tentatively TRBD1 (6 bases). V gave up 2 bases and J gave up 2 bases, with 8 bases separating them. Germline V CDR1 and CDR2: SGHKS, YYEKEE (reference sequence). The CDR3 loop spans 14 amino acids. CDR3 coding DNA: TGTGCCAGCAGCTTACAGGGAACCTACAATGAGCAGTTCTTC. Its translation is CASSLQGTYNEQFF. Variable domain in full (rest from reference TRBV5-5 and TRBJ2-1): DAGVTQSPTHLIKTRGQQVTLRCSPISGHKSVSWYQQVLGQGPQFIFQYYEKEERGRGNFPDRFSARQFPNYSSELNVNALLLGDSALYLCASSLQGTYNEQFFGPGTRLTVL.

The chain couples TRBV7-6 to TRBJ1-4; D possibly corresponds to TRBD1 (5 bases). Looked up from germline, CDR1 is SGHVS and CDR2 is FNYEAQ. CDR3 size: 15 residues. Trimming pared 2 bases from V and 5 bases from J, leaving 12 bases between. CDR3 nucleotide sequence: TGTGCCAGCAGCTTAACAGGAGCAGTGAATGAAAAACTGTTTTTT. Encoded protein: CASSLTGAVNEKLFF.

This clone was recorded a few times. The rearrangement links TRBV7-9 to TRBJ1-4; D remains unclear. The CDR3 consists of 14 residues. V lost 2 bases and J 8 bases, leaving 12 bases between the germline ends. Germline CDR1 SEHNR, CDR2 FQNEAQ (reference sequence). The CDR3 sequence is CASSLLAQWEKLFF. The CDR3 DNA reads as TGTGCCAGCAGCTTACTGGCACAGTGGGAAAAACTGTTTTTT.

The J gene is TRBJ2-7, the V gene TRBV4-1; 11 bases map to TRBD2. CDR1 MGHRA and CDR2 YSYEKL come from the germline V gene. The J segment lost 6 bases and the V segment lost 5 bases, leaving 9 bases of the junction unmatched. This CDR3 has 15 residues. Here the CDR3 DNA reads TGCGCCAGCAGCTACCTTAGCGGGGGGGCGGGCGAGCAGTACTTC. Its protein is CASSYLSGGAGEQYF.